These 7 T cell receptor beta chains share one sample of origin, sequenced in a study of blood T cell repertoires in COVID-19. Assay used: immunoSEQ multiplex PCR; TCRdb lists only in-frame clones, some missing. The table shows about 23,000 clones, with 75% to 90% occurring only once. Sequences were obtained from peripheral blood. These receptors came from a woman older than 75 with active or convalescent COVID-19.

Comments on this clone: An end of the junction differs from the germline gene, which may be a read error. The chain employs TRBV7-9 and TRBJ2-7; the match to TRBD1 covers 9 bases. The V gene's germline CDR1 is SEHNR and CDR2 FQNEAQ (reference sequence). The CDR3 is 14 residues long. CDR3 protein: CVSSRTGDTYEQYF. In DNA, the CDR3 is TGTGTCAGCAGCCGGACAGGGGATACCTACGAGCAGTACTTC.

The chain combines TRBV7-2 with TRBJ2-1; TRBD1 is a possible D gene (7 bases). V lost 2 bases, J lost 9 bases, and 14 bases lay in between. In germline, CDR1 is SGHTA, CDR2 FQGNSA. The CDR3 has 14 amino acids. For the CDR3, the DNA is TGTGCCAGCAGCTTAAAAGGAGGGGGCGTTGAGCAGTTCTTC. It translates to CASSLKGGGVEQFF.

The chain combines TRBV6-5 with TRBJ1-1; 7 nucleotides match TRBD1. From germline, CDR1 is MNHEY and CDR2 SVGAGI. V gave up 5 bases and J gave up 2 bases; unmatched junction bases: 8. The CDR3 contains 15 residues. CDR3 in DNA: TGTGCCAGCAGTCCCAGGACAGGAACCAACACTGAAGCTTTCTTT. Amino acid sequence: CASSPRTGTNTEAFF.

V and J are TRBV18 and TRBJ1-4, with 7 bases lining up with TRBD1. Losses at the gene ends were 4 bases for V and 0 bases for J; bases not matched to a gene: 5. Germline CDR1 reads KGHSH; CDR2 reads LQKENI. The CDR3 is 16 residues long. CDR3 bases: TGTGCCAGCTCACTACTAACAGGGGCAACTAATGAAAAACTGTTTTTT. It is translated as CASSLLTGATNEKLFF. The full variable domain, rest sourced from reference TRBV18 and TRBJ1-4, is NAGVMQNPRHLVRRRGQEARLRCSPMKGHSHVYWYRQLPEEGLKFMVYLQKENIIDESGMPKERFSAEFPKEGPSILRIQQVVRGDSAAYFCASSLLTGATNEKLFFGSGTQLSVL.

The chain employs TRBV6-2 or TRBV6-3 and TRBJ2-7; 9 bases agree with TRBD2. Germline V gene data show CDR1 as MNHEY and CDR2 as SVGEGT. The CDR3 length is 16 residues. The V gene end was trimmed by 5 bases and the J gene end by 2 bases; junction bases not matched to a gene: 10. In DNA form, the CDR3 reads TGTGCCAGCAGTCCCCCTGGGCTAGCGGGGACCTACGAGCAGTACTTC. Encoded protein: CASSPPGLAGTYEQYF.

V gene TRBV7-2 combines with J gene TRBJ2-3; 7 nucleotides align to TRBD2. V shed 6 bases and J 6 bases; nucleotides not matched to a gene: 18. CDR1 and CDR2 from the germline V gene are SGHTA and FQGNSA. This CDR3 comprises 17 residues. This CDR3 reads CASSPHSPAGNGDTQYF. In DNA form, the CDR3 reads TGTGCCAGCAGTCCTCATTCGCCAGCGGGGAACGGGGATACGCAGTATTTT.

This clone has only one observation. The chain is built from TRBV19 and TRBJ1-2, with D possibly being TRBD1 (6 bases). Deletions cut 5 bases from V and 5 bases from J, with 27 bases between. CDR1 LNHDA and CDR2 SQIVND come from the germline V gene (reference sequence). The CDR3 spans 18 residues. CDR3 residues: CASSGPGQGIGIKYGYTF. The DNA of the CDR3 is TGTGCCAGTAGTGGACCGGGACAAGGGATTGGGATCAAGTATGGCTACACCTTC.